One and the same sample provided the 14 T cell receptor beta chains below, sequenced in a study of regulatory T cells in long-lasting Graves disease. iRepertoire HTBI primers and Arm-PCR of CDR3 regions built TCR beta libraries. TCRdb ran MiXCR on the multiplex PCR reads and lists one entry per CDR3 protein. The data hold 250,000 to 300,000 distinct CDR3 sequences, with 15% to 20% observed a single time. The time point here: newly diagnosed GD, antithyroid drugs for less than 3 months. Following extraction of RNA from PBMCs, that RNA was used to make the TCR library. The sample was also linked to a second study, of T cells in Graves' hyperthyroidism and ophthalmopathy.

The sample in question was peripheral blood mononuclear cells (PBMCs), obtained at new diagnosis, from a patient treated with antithyroid drugs. Source of these receptors: a woman in her twenties or thirties with Graves disease.

Comments on this clonotype: A far bigger clonotype differs at one base, so this is likely a read error. The chain couples TRBV28 to TRBJ1-2; 7 bases line up with TRBD1. This CDR3 has 14 residues. CDR1 MDHEN and CDR2 SYDVKM come from the germline V gene. After removal of 6 bases from V and 6 bases from J, the junction contained 10 bases not matched to a gene. CDR3 protein: CASSSPTGVDGYTF. The CDR3 DNA reads TGTGCCAGCAGCTCCCCAACAGGGGTGGATGGCTACACCTTC.

The table lists this clonotype with many counts. The V call is TRBV6-1, the J call TRBJ2-1, with D maybe TRBD2 (6 bases). The CDR3 is made up of 15 amino acids. CDR1 is MNHNS and CDR2 is SASEGT in the germline V gene. The germline V and J ends were trimmed by 2 bases and 0 bases, with 8 bases remaining between them. CDR3 DNA sequence: TGTGCCAGCAGTGAATTGGGGGGCTCCTACAATGAGCAGTTCTTC. Encoded protein: CASSELGGSYNEQFF.

This clonotype was counted ten times or more. The rearrangement joins TRBV25-1 to TRBJ1-6, with a weak D call TRBD1 (6 bases). The CDR3 has 17 amino acids. V lost 8 bases and J lost 13, with 30 bases in between. Germline V lookup: CDR1 MGHDK, CDR2 SYGVNS. CDR3 loop: CASSKIPLRRGFFPLHF. In DNA form, the CDR3 reads TGTGCCAGCTCAAAGATTCCCCTGCGGAGGGGGTTCTTCCCCCTCCACTTT.

This clonotype was observed once. The chain employs TRBV7-2 and TRBJ2-5; possibly TRBD1 or TRBD2 for D (5 bases each). Between the trimmed V and J ends, which lost 5 bases and 3 bases, there was a span of 16 bases. The CDR3 is 15 amino acids. Germline CDR1 and CDR2: SGHTA and FQGNSA. For the CDR3, the DNA is TGTGCCAGCAGCGCCCCCCGGGACGGGAAAGAGACCCAGTACTTC. As protein: CASSAPRDGKETQYF.

The chain employs TRBV5-1 and TRBJ2-1; TRBD1 aligns across 8 bases. The V segment lost 7 bases and the J segment 5 bases; nucleotides outside the gene matches: 8. This CDR3 is 14 amino acids long. Germline-derived CDR1 and CDR2 are SGHRS and YFSETQ. The CDR3 sequence is CASPGQGIHNEQFF. CDR3 DNA sequence: TGCGCCAGCCCTGGACAGGGTATCCACAATGAGCAGTTCTTC.

This clonotype was picked up many times. This chain joins TRBV6-1 and TRBJ1-6; D gene ambiguous. V dropped 5 bases and J dropped 6 bases, with 14 bases sitting between them. CDR3 size: 15 residues. Looked up from germline, CDR1 is MNHNS and CDR2 is SASEGT. This CDR3 reads CASSPTRPRNSPLHF. The CDR3 bases are TGTGCCAGCAGTCCTACTCGACCTCGTAATTCACCCCTCCACTTT.

This clonotype was recorded at least ten times. The V call is TRBV7-9, the J call TRBJ2-5; no definite D call. Germline-derived CDR1 and CDR2 are SEHNR and FQNEAQ (reference sequence). Trimming took 2 bases from V and 5 from J, leaving 6 bases between them. This CDR3 has 12 amino acids. The DNA for the CDR3 is TGTGCCAGCAGCTTAATTAGGGAGACCCAGTACTTC. Protein: CASSLIRETQYF.

This clonotype was detected many times. The chain joins TRBV27 to TRBJ2-2; no firm D call. V was cut by 10 bases and J by 4 bases, with 10 bases left in between. The germline V gene has CDR1 MNHEY and CDR2 SMNVEV (reference sequence). CDR3 length: 12 amino acids. Here the CDR3 reads CATLKATGELFF. For the CDR3, the DNA is TGTGCCACCCTCAAGGCCACCGGGGAGCTGTTTTTT.

The chain combines TRBV5-1 with TRBJ1-1, with no clear D. V lost 2 bases and J lost 0, with 8 bases in between. CDR3 size: 14 residues. CDR1 is SGHRS and CDR2 is YFSETQ in the germline V gene. CDR3 DNA sequence: TGCGCCAGCAGCTTAGAACACCTGAACACTGAAGCTTTCTTT. This gives the protein CASSLEHLNTEAFF.

This clonotype was seen many times. The genes are TRBV9 and TRBJ1-4; D uncertain. The V end lost 1 base, the J end lost 1 base, and 5 bases lay between the germline ends. The CDR3 is 14 amino acids. Per the germline V gene, CDR1 is SGDLS and CDR2 is YYNGEE. The CDR3 spells CASSVKGTNEKLFF. CDR3 DNA: TGTGCCAGCAGCGTAAAGGGAACTAATGAAAAACTGTTTTTT.

This clonotype was picked up many times. This chain connects TRBV2 to TRBJ1-1, with D tentatively TRBD1 (6 bases). Germline V lookup: CDR1 SNHLY, CDR2 FYNNEI. V lost 6 bases and J 1 base, leaving 15 bases between the germline ends. The CDR3 has 15 amino acids. The CDR3, as DNA: TGTGCCAGCAGAAAAAGAACAGGGACGAACACTGAAGCTTTCTTT. As protein: CASRKRTGTNTEAFF.

This clonotype was seen only once. This chain links TRBV7-9 with TRBJ2-2, with 8 bases lining up with TRBD1. The CDR3 has 17 residues. CDR1 and CDR2 (germline): SEHNR, FQNEAQ (reference sequence). J gave up 5 bases and V 5 bases, and 13 bases lay outside the gene matches. The CDR3 DNA reads TGTGCCAGCAGCCATCACCGGACAGGGAGAAAAACCGGGGAGCTGTTTTTT. It translates to CASSHHRTGRKTGELFF.

This clonotype was seen repeatedly, ten times or more. The chain links TRBV5-1 to TRBJ1-2, with D tentatively TRBD1 (5 bases). The germline V gene has CDR1 SGHRS and CDR2 YFSETQ. CDR3 length: 15 amino acids. V gave up 0 bases and J gave up 3 bases, with 12 bases separating them. The CDR3 is CASSLVGVDDYGYTF. The CDR3 coding sequence is TGCGCCAGCAGCTTGGTAGGGGTAGACGACTATGGCTACACCTTC.

Many counts were recorded for this clonotype. CDR3 nucleotide sequence: TGTGCCAGCTCACCATTACAAGGGACGAACACTGAAGCTTTCTTT. Its protein product is CASSPLQGTNTEAFF. V gene TRBV18 combines with J gene TRBJ1-1, with a weak D call TRBD1 (5 bases). Germline V lookup: CDR1 KGHSH, CDR2 LQKENI. V lost 2 bases and J lost 1, with 11 bases in between. The length of the CDR3 is 15 residues. Using reference TRBV18 and TRBJ1-1 for the parts outside the CDR3, the full variable domain is NAGVMQNPRHLVRRRGQEARLRCSPMKGHSHVYWYRQLPEEGLKFMVYLQKENIIDESGMPKERFSAEFPKEGPSILRIQQVVRGDSAAYFCASSPLQGTNTEAFFGQGTRLTVV.